This T cell receptor beta chain was found in a study of CD8 T cells in ankylosing spondylitis. Study-level findings and limits: Made up of about eight highly homologous variants, a TCR beta motif appeared characteristic of ankylosing spondylitis blood.

This clonotype was observed at least ten times. Its antigen is still unknown. TCRdb reprocessed the 5' RACE reads with MiXCR, giving one entry per CDR3 protein. The sample lists 800,000 to 900,000 distinct CDR3 sequences; 12% were seen once. The source is a male donor with ankylosing spondylitis. Sequencing was performed on blood, either unsorted or a sorted T cell fraction (not recorded which).

CDR3 protein: CSGGTDFGYTF. In nucleotides, the CDR3 is TGCAGCGGGGGGACTGACTTTGGCTACACCTTC. The V and J genes are TRBV29-1 and TRBJ1-2; tentatively, D is TRBD1 (5 bases). CDR1 is SQVTM and CDR2 is ANQGSEA in the germline V gene. CDR3 length: 11 residues. Trimming removed 7 bases from V and 7 bases from J, with 13 bases in between.